This T cell receptor (beta chain) was documented in a study of blood T cells in healthy people across ages. Sample donors were healthy Caucasian individuals that came from Russia, aged roughly 6 to 100. Next came a second PCR, run for about 6 to 12 cycles, which used a sample-barcoded 5' primer along with a J-beta primer mix. Each sample provided no less than 3 million CDR3-containing paired-end reads. MiXCR, applied by TCRdb to the 5' RACE reads, yields one record per CDR3 protein. The sample holds 750,000 to 1,000,000 distinct CDR3 sequences; just under 30% are singletons and the top ten take approximately 10%. Study-wide findings and caveats: Diversity estimated from one million T cells was considered an underestimate.

The CDR3 has 16 residues. Germline V gene data show CDR1 as SGHRS and CDR2 as YFSETQ. As concerns this clonotype: The antigen remains unidentified. A junction boundary mismatches the germline segment, possibly from a read error.

These same records also appear under a second study, on T cells of mothers and their children. That investigation notes: Clones that were microchimeric and persistent were not detected among T cells.

This TCR was recovered from a woman between 40 and 55 years old in good health. Sequenced: blood. The V call is TRBV5-1, the J call TRBJ2-7; the match to TRBD2 covers 10 bases. The CDR3 sequence is CAGSLGKAGGPYEQYF. The CDR3 nucleotides read TGCGCCGGCAGCTTAGGAAAAGCGGGGGGGCCGTACGAGCAGTACTTC.